Listed here are 32 T cell receptor beta chains from one sample, sequenced in a study of vaccination effects on CD4 cells after COVID-19. Within the ViraFEST assay, antigen-specific CD4+ T cells underwent expansion with viral peptide pools prior to sequencing. Subsequent to a culture period of more than 9 days, CD4+ T cells were isolated. Their SARS-CoV-2 infection, verified by PCR, occurred between March and December 2020. Generated by immunoSEQ multiplex PCR, the TCRdb table keeps only in-frame clones and is missing some. The sample consists of 20,000 to 25,000 clones, nearly 75% of them appearing once. These receptors are not linked to any known antigen. Sequenced here: CD4+ T cells from PBMCs cultured with a peptide pool, sampled before COVID-19 vaccination. The receptors derive from a human donor who had a prior SARS-CoV-2 infection.

The chain uses TRBV18 and TRBJ2-1; weak D call: TRBD2 (5 bases). V was pared by 6 bases and J by 9 bases, with 15 bases between. Germline V gives CDR1 KGHSH, CDR2 LQKENI. This CDR3 region has 13 residues. In DNA form, the CDR3 reads TGTGCCAGCTCCTCCGGGATTGCAGGTGAGCAGTTCTTC. Translation: CASSSGIAGEQFF.

The chain is built from TRBV7-2 and TRBJ2-6, with 8 bases fitting TRBD1. Germline V gives CDR1 SGHTA, CDR2 FQGNSA. V lost 5 bases and J lost 2; bases outside the gene matches: 2. The length of the CDR3 is 15 residues. CDR3: CASSQDRAGANVLTF. CDR3 nucleotide sequence: TGTGCCAGCAGCCAGGACAGGGCTGGGGCCAACGTCCTGACTTTC.

This chain links TRBV30 with TRBJ1-2; D unclear. The V and J ends lost 1 base and 8 bases respectively, with 8 bases between them. Germline V gene lookup returns CDR1 GTSNPN and CDR2 SVGIG (reference sequence). CDR3 length: 11 amino acids. Here the CDR3 reads CAWSEFGGYTF. In nucleotides, the CDR3 is TGTGCCTGGAGTGAGTTCGGAGGCTACACCTTC.

The chain links TRBV10-3 to TRBJ2-1; 14 positions agree with TRBD2. The ends lost 9 bases at V and 8 bases at J; junction bases unmatched: 3. The CDR3 extends over 13 amino acids. Per germline, CDR1 ENHRY and CDR2 SYGVKD. Written as DNA, the CDR3 is TGTGCCATTGGGACTAGCGGGGGTCATGAGCAGTTCTTC. Amino acid sequence: CAIGTSGGHEQFF.

The chain has TRBV30 and TRBJ2-5, with 8 bases identical to TRBD1. The germline gives CDR1 GTSNPN, CDR2 SVGIG (reference sequence). The CDR3 has 13 amino acids. With 4 bases clipped from V and 5 bases from J, the junction kept 6 bases outside the gene matches. CDR3 in DNA: TGTGCCTGGAACAGGGGGAGCAGGGAGACCCAGTACTTC. The encoded protein is CAWNRGSRETQYF.

The V gene is TRBV5-1, the J gene TRBJ2-3, with 11 bases aligning to TRBD2. Germline V CDR1 and CDR2: SGHRS, YFSETQ. Unmatched junction bases numbered 9, after V lost 7 bases and J lost 2 bases. This CDR3 is built from 16 residues. The CDR3 loop is CASGPLAGGNTDTQYF. The CDR3, as DNA: TGCGCCAGCGGCCCGTTAGCGGGAGGGAACACAGATACGCAGTATTTT. Based on the CDR3 plus reference TRBV5-1 and TRBJ2-3, the full variable domain is KAGVTQTPRYLIKTRGQQVTLSCSPISGHRSVSWYQQTPGQGLQFLFEYFSETQRNKGNFPGRFSGRQFSNSRSEMNVSTLELGDSALYLCASGPLAGGNTDTQYFGPGTRLTVL.

The genes are TRBV7-8 and TRBJ1-1, with D possibly TRBD1 on 5 matching bases. The ends were cut back, 5 bases at V and 7 bases at J, with 17 bases in the middle. The V gene's germline CDR1 is SGHVS and CDR2 FQNEAQ. This CDR3 contains 14 residues. The CDR3 reads CASSVREGWVEAFF. The CDR3 nucleotides read TGTGCCAGCAGCGTTAGGGAGGGGTGGGTTGAAGCTTTCTTT.

This clone came up once. The rearrangement links TRBV9 to TRBJ2-5, with a weak D call TRBD2 (7 bases). Trimming removed 0 bases from V and 5 bases from J, with 14 bases in between. The CDR3 runs to 15 residues. The germline V gene has CDR1 SGDLS and CDR2 YYNGEE. The CDR3 spells CASSVAGGGLETQYF. The CDR3 coding sequence is TGTGCCAGCAGCGTAGCTGGGGGGGGCCTGGAGACCCAGTACTTC. The complete variable domain, with remaining parts taken from reference TRBV9 and TRBJ2-5, reads DSGVTQTPKHLITATGQRVTLRCSPRSGDLSVYWYQQSLDQGLQFLIQYYNGEERAKGNILERFSAQQFPDLHSELNLSSLELGDSALYFCASSVAGGGLETQYFGPGTRLLVL.

This clone was detected once. This rearrangement joins TRBV5-1 to TRBJ2-7; D is tentatively TRBD1 or TRBD2 (5 bases each). V lost 4 bases and J lost 7, with 9 bases in between. Germline lookup yields CDR1 SGHRS and CDR2 YFSETQ. The CDR3 covers 11 residues. The DNA of the CDR3 is TGCGCCAGCAGCCGAGGGGTGGAGCAGTACTTC. It yields the protein CASSRGVEQYF.

V gene TRBV11-2 combines with J gene TRBJ1-1; 10 bases fit TRBD1. This CDR3 region has 16 residues. Germline V gene lookup returns CDR1 SGHAT and CDR2 FQNNGV. With 4 bases clipped from V and 1 base from J, the junction kept 6 bases outside the gene matches. Here the CDR3 reads CASSSMGQGPNTEAFF. CDR3 DNA sequence: TGTGCCAGCAGCTCGATGGGACAGGGGCCGAACACTGAAGCTTTCTTT.

The chain links TRBV6-5 to TRBJ1-2; no clear D gene. The germline V and J ends were trimmed by 5 bases and 4 bases, with 8 bases remaining between them. The CDR3 consists of 12 residues. Per germline, CDR1 MNHEY and CDR2 SVGAGI. CDR3 nucleotides: TGTGCCAGCAGTAGTGGTGGCTATGGCTACACCTTC. It translates to CASSSGGYGYTF.

V and J are TRBV28 and TRBJ1-3; D might be TRBD1 (5 bases). V gave up 5 bases and J gave up 0 bases, with 14 bases separating them. This CDR3 comprises 16 residues. Per the germline V gene, CDR1 is MDHEN and CDR2 is SYDVKM. The CDR3 nucleotides read TGTGCCAGCAGTCCGGGGGGACCCCTCTCTGGAAACACCATATATTTT. Its protein is CASSPGGPLSGNTIYF.

The J gene is TRBJ2-3, the V gene TRBV24-1; the D gene is possibly TRBD2 (5 bases). The ends were cut back, 1 base at V and 4 bases at J, with 17 bases in the middle. The CDR3 is 17 residues long. Per germline, CDR1 KGHDR and CDR2 SFDVKD. This CDR3 reads CATSDFGDAVGADTQYF. CDR3 in DNA: TGTGCCACCAGTGATTTTGGGGATGCAGTGGGAGCAGATACGCAGTATTTT.

The chain is built from TRBV19 and TRBJ2-6; no firm D call. This CDR3 comprises 16 residues. Trimming stripped 5 bases from V and 2 bases from J, with 13 bases between. Per the germline V gene, CDR1 is LNHDA and CDR2 is SQIVND (reference sequence). CDR3 nucleotides: TGTGCCAGTAGTGCTGTAAAGTATGCTGGGGCCAACGTCCTGACTTTC. Translation: CASSAVKYAGANVLTF.

This CDR3 is CASSSRVNSGNTIYF. In DNA, the CDR3 is TGTGCCAGCAGCTCCAGGGTGAACTCTGGAAACACCATATATTTT. The chain joins TRBV11-3 to TRBJ1-3; TRBD1 might be the D (5 bases). This CDR3 spans 15 amino acids. The germline V gene encodes CDR1 SGHNT and CDR2 YENEEA. Trimming stripped 4 bases from V and 0 bases from J, with 10 bases between.

In the case of this clone: One end of the junction does not line up with germline, which may come from a read error. This chain links TRBV7-7 with TRBJ2-3; TRBD1 matches 9 bases. The CDR3 is 22 residues long. Germline V gene data show CDR1 as SSHAT and CDR2 as FNYEAQ (reference sequence). CDR3 DNA: TGTGCTAGCAGCTTAGGAGCTCTCGGGACAGGGTTGTTCGGAGCTAGCACAGATACGCAGTATTTT. Its protein product is CASSLGALGTGLFGASTDTQYF.

The chain couples TRBV7-2 to TRBJ2-3; 7 positions match TRBD2. Per germline, CDR1 SGHTA and CDR2 FQGNSA. The V segment lost 6 bases and the J segment 2 bases; nucleotides outside the gene matches: 5. The CDR3 runs 14 residues. The CDR3 region is CASRWGGATDTQYF. DNA for the CDR3: TGTGCCAGCAGATGGGGGGGAGCCACAGATACGCAGTATTTT.

The chain uses TRBV4-2 and TRBJ2-7; 7 positions match TRBD1. This CDR3 is 18 amino acids long. Germline-derived CDR1 and CDR2 are LGHNA and YNFKEQ. V lost 3 bases, J lost 3 bases, and 17 bases stayed unmatched. The CDR3 here is CASSHRDSERGANYEQYF. The CDR3, as DNA: TGTGCCAGCAGCCACCGGGACAGTGAACGAGGGGCCAACTACGAGCAGTACTTC.

The rearrangement links TRBV5-4 to TRBJ2-1; TRBD2 aligns across 9 bases. CDR1 SGHNT and CDR2 YYREEE come from the germline V gene (reference sequence). The CDR3 spans 16 residues. J was trimmed by 5 bases and V by 1 base; bases with no gene match: 7. This CDR3 reads CASSLPRASGDNEQFF. The DNA for the CDR3 is TGTGCCAGCAGCTTGCCTCGGGCTAGCGGGGACAATGAGCAGTTCTTC.

This rearrangement joins TRBV6-6 to TRBJ2-7; possibly TRBD1 for D (5 bases). The CDR3 is 15 amino acids. V gave up 7 bases and J gave up 0 bases, with 16 bases separating them. Germline V gene data show CDR1 as MNHNY and CDR2 as SVGAGI (reference sequence). The CDR3 DNA sequence: TGTGCCAGCAAATCGGCGTTAGGGGACTCCTACGAGCAGTACTTC. Residues: CASKSALGDSYEQYF.

The gene calls are TRBV4-3 and TRBJ2-1; no definite D call. V lost 2 bases and J 0 bases, leaving 5 bases between the germline ends. Germline assignment: CDR1 LGHNA and CDR2 YSLEER. The CDR3 loop spans 14 amino acids. The CDR3 nucleotides read TGCGCCAGCAGCCAAATTAGCTCCTACAATGAGCAGTTCTTC. Translation: CASSQISSYNEQFF.

The chain combines TRBV5-6 with TRBJ1-4; perhaps TRBD1 as D (6 bases). This CDR3 contains 15 residues. The V gene lost 4 bases and the J gene lost 4 bases, with 14 bases spanning the gap. CDR1 and CDR2 (germline): SGHDT, YYEEEE. The CDR3 reads CASSATGRVNEKLFF. The CDR3 region has the DNA TGTGCCAGCAGCGCAACAGGGAGGGTTAATGAAAAACTGTTTTTT.

The rearrangement joins TRBV27 to TRBJ1-4, with TRBD1 as a possible D gene (5 bases). The CDR3 is 15 residues long. The V end was cut by 3 bases, the J end by 7 bases, with 15 bases between. Germline V gives CDR1 MNHEY, CDR2 SMNVEV (reference sequence). This CDR3 reads CASSLFRDPVEKLFF. The CDR3 DNA follows: TGTGCCAGCAGTTTGTTCCGGGACCCTGTTGAAAAACTGTTTTTT. Variable domain in full (rest from reference TRBV27 and TRBJ1-4): EAQVTQNPRYLITVTGKKLTVTCSQNMNHEYMSWYRQDPGLGLRQIYYSMNVEVTDKGDVPEGYKVSRKEKRNFPLILESPSPNQTSLYFCASSLFRDPVEKLFFGSGTQLSVL.

The chain has TRBV4-2 and TRBJ1-5; D gene unclear. Germline-derived CDR1 and CDR2 are LGHNA and YNFKEQ. V was clipped by 1 base and J by 4 bases, with 5 bases between them. This CDR3 region has 13 residues. This chain's CDR3 is CASSQAPNQPQHF. Written as DNA, the CDR3 is TGTGCCAGCAGCCAAGCTCCGAATCAGCCCCAGCATTTT.

This clone was recorded a few times. The chain joins TRBV4-2 to TRBJ1-3; tentatively, D is TRBD1 (5 bases). CDR1 is LGHNA and CDR2 is YNFKEQ in the germline V gene. The CDR3 extends over 15 amino acids. V was trimmed by 4 bases and J by 0 bases, leaving 10 bases between them. The CDR3 DNA is TGTGCCAGCAGCCCAGAGGGGACCTCTGGAAACACCATATATTTT. Protein product: CASSPEGTSGNTIYF.

CDR3 sequence: CASSQVRGGGQDTQYF. For the CDR3, the DNA is TGTGCCAGCAGCCAAGTCCGCGGGGGGGGACAAGATACGCAGTATTTT. The rearrangement links TRBV14 to TRBJ2-3; 9 positions match TRBD2. The CDR3 loop spans 16 amino acids. V was pared by 1 base and J by 5 bases, with 7 bases of the junction left unmatched. The germline gives CDR1 SGHDN, CDR2 FVKESK.

This chain uses TRBV6-1 with TRBJ2-3; D possibly uses TRBD1 or TRBD2 (6 bases each). The CDR3 runs to 15 residues. The V gene lost 1 base and the J gene lost 1 base, with 9 bases spanning the gap. Germline assignment: CDR1 MNHNS and CDR2 SASEGT. The CDR3 region is CASSEERGGTDTQYF. The CDR3 nucleotides are TGTGCCAGCAGTGAAGAGAGGGGGGGCACAGATACGCAGTATTTT.

The chain has TRBV21-1 and TRBJ1-1. TRBV21-1 represents a pseudogene. The CDR3 loop spans 15 amino acids. The CDR3: CASPWERTMNTEAFF. CDR3 bases: TGTGCTAGCCCTTGGGAACGAACCATGAACACTGAAGCTTTCTTT.

The chain has TRBV4-1 and TRBJ1-2; unclear D gene. This CDR3 comprises 15 residues. Trimming removed 1 base from V and 2 bases from J, with 11 bases in between. Germline CDR1 and CDR2: MGHRA and YSYEKL. The CDR3 DNA reads TGCGCCAGCAGCCAAGTTGTCAGCATCAACTATGGCTACACCTTC. Residues: CASSQVVSINYGYTF.

This clone has a handful of counts. This chain joins TRBV18 and TRBJ2-3; D is perhaps TRBD1 or TRBD2 (6 bases each). From germline, CDR1 is KGHSH and CDR2 LQKENI. Trimming took off 6 bases at V and 3 bases at J, with 16 bases between the two ends. CDR3 size: 15 residues. The CDR3 DNA is TGTGCCAGCTCGGGGGGCGGAGGCAAGACAGATACGCAGTATTTT. This gives the protein CASSGGGGKTDTQYF.

The chain joins TRBV5-5 to TRBJ1-1; TRBD1 is a possible D gene (5 bases). The CDR3 extends over 15 amino acids. Per the germline V gene, CDR1 is SGHKS and CDR2 is YYEKEE (reference sequence). Deletions cut 3 bases from V and 1 base from J, with 13 bases between. Here the CDR3 reads CASSSTLGQNTEAFF. DNA of the CDR3: TGTGCCAGCAGCTCTACACTAGGACAGAACACTGAAGCTTTCTTT.

The genes are TRBV3-1 (or the pseudogene TRBV3-2) and TRBJ1-1, with a weak D call TRBD1 (5 bases). The ends were cut back, 3 bases at V and 11 bases at J, with 16 bases in the middle. CDR1 and CDR2 (germline): LGHDT, YNNKEL (reference sequence). The length of the CDR3 is 13 residues. Here the CDR3 reads CASSQAEGMEAFF. The CDR3 DNA is TGTGCCAGCAGCCAGGCCGAGGGGATGGAGGCTTTCTTT.